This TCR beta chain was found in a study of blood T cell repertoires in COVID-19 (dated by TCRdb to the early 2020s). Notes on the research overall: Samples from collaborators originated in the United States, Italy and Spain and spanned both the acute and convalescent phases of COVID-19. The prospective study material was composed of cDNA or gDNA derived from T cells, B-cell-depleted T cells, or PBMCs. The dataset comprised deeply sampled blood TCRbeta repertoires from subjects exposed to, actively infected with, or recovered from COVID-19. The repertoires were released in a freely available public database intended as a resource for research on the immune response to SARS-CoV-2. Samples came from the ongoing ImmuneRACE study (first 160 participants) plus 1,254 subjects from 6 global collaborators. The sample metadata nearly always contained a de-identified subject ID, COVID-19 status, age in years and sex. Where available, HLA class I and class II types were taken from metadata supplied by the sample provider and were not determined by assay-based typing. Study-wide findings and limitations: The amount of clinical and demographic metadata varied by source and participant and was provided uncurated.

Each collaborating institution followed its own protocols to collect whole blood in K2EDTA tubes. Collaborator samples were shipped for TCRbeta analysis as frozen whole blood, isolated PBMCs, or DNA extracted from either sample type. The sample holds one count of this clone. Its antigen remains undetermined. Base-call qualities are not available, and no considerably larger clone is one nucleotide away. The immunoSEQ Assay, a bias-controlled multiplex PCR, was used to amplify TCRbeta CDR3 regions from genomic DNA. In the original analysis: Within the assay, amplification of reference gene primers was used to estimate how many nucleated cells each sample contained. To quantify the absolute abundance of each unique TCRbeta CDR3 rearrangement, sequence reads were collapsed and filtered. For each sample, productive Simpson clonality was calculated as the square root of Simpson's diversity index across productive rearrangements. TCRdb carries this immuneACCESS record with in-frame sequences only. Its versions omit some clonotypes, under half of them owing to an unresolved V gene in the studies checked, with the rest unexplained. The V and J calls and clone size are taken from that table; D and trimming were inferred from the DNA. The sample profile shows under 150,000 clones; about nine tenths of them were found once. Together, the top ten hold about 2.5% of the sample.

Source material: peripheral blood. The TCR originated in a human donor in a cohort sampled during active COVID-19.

The CDR3 region reads CASSPGTGVSYEQYF. The DNA sequence is TGTGCCAGCAGCCCCGGGACAGGGGTAAGCTACGAGCAGTACTTC. The sequence links TRBV7-2 to TRBJ2-7; 10 bases in the middle match TRBD1. Reading from cysteine to phenylalanine, the CDR3 counts 15 amino acids. The retained sequence is limited to the CDR3, 45 bases, with the frame set at the first base. After removal of 5 bases from V and 3 bases from J, the junction retains 7 bases not matched to a gene. The germline V gene yields SGHTA for CDR1 and FQGNSA for CDR2.